This T cell receptor beta chain originates from a study of OX40 agonist ivuxolimab in advanced cancers. This clone was observed at least ten times. Repertoires were generated with immunoSEQ multiplex PCR, while TCRdb's copy carries only in-frame clones and drops some. The table lists about 24,000 clones, just under 75% of them singletons. Per germline, CDR1 SGHVS and CDR2 FQNEAQ. The CDR3 is 13 residues long. The V end lost 1 base, the J end lost 5 bases, and 8 bases lay between the germline ends. Source: CD4+ or CD8+ T cells sorted from blood, taken in a trial of the OX40 agonist ivuxolimab. The source is an adult with an advanced solid tumor such as melanoma, head and neck, liver or kidney cancer. The chain carries TRBV7-8 and TRBJ1-1; D is unclear. The DNA for the CDR3 is TGTGCCAGCAGCTTAGAGCCGGGAACTGAAGCTTTCTTT. It is translated as CASSLEPGTEAFF.